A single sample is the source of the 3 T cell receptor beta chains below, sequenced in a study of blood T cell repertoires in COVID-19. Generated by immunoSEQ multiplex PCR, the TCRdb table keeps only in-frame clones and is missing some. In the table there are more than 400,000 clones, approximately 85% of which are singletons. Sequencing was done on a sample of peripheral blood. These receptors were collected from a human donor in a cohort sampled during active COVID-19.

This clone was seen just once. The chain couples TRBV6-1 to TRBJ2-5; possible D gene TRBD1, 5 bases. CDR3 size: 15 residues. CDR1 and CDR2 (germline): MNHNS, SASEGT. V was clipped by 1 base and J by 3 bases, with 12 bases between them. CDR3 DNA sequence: TGTGCCAGCAGTGAAGGGGGCGCGTCAAAAGAGACCCAGTACTTC. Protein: CASSEGGASKETQYF.

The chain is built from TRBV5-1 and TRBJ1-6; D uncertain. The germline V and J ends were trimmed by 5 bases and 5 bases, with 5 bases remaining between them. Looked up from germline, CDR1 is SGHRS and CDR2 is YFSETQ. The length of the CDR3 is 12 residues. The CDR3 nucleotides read TGCGCCAGCAGTTTCGATAATTCACCCCTCCACTTT. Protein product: CASSFDNSPLHF.

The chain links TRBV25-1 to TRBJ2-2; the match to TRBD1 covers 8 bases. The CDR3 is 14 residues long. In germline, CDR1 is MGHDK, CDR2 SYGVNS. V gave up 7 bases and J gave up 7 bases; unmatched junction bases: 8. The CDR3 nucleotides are TGTGCCAGCACTTGGCAGGGGGCTGGCGGGGAGCTGTTTTTT. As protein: CASTWQGAGGELFF. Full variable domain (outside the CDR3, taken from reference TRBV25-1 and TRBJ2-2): EADIYQTPRYLVIGTGKKITLECSQTMGHDKMYWYQQDPGMELHLIHYSYGVNSTEKGDLSSESTVSRIRTEHFPLTLESARPSHTSQYLCASTWQGAGGELFFGEGSRLTVL.